This T cell receptor beta chain was profiled in a study of technical replicates of blood from several donors (dated by TCRdb to 2017 to 2019). The library was made by the immunoSEQ multiplex PCR assay. Drawn from immuneACCESS, this table holds only the in-frame rearrangements with V and J called that TCRdb kept. Clones are partly lost; checked studies trace under half to an unresolved V gene and leave the rest unexplained. The sample yields 84,000 or so clones; about 95% were counted once. The ten largest clonotypes hold approximately 0.27% of the sample. From the germline V gene, CDR1 is SGHTA and CDR2 is FQGNSA. The CDR3 measures 13 amino acids from cysteine to phenylalanine. The DNA shown is the 39-base CDR3, in frame from base 1. The junction carries 9 bases between V and J, which are trimmed by 5 bases and 2 bases respectively. In the case of this clone: Its antigen is not yet known. No much larger clonotype is one base removed from it; base qualities were not supplied.

This sequence uses TRBV7-2 and TRBJ1-2; no D gene can be assigned with confidence. The sample taken for sequencing was T cells isolated from PBMCs. This clonotype was obtained from a human donor in good health. CDR3 sequence: CASSPGSNYGYTF. The DNA is TGTGCCAGCAGCCCCGGGTCAAACTATGGCTACACCTTC.